These T cell receptor beta chains were read from a single sample in a study of PD-L1 blockade in urothelial cancer. Libraries were prepared by immunoSEQ multiplex PCR; TCRdb keeps only in-frame clonotypes and omits some of them. Of roughly 120,000 clones in the sample, roughly 90% were seen once. The sequences come from PBMCs, collected around atezolizumab (anti-PD-L1) treatment. The receptors shown here come from a man between 60 and 75 years old with urothelial cancer. Both conserved end residues are part of each CDR3. A D gene is named only where the DNA matches it firmly. Some rows have no size entry. The others give once, few or many, or a class for an expanded clone.

CDR3 protein: CATSRAGTAREQYF
CDR3 DNA: TGTGCCACCAGCAGAGCAGGGACAGCGCGCGAGCAGTACTTC
D gene: TRBD1
J gene: TRBJ2-7
V gene: TRBV15
clone size: .

CDR3 protein: CASSLGLAGDGQETQYF
CDR3 DNA: TGCGCCAGCAGTTTAGGACTAGCGGGAGATGGACAAGAGACCCAGTACTTC
D gene: TRBD2
J gene: TRBJ2-5
V gene: TRBV5-1
clone size: once

CDR3 protein: CASSLGLALEQFF
CDR3 DNA: TGTGCCAGCAGCTTAGGACTAGCTCTTGAGCAGTTCTTC
D gene: TRBD2
J gene: TRBJ2-1
V gene: TRBV11-2
clone size: .

CDR3 protein: CASSQDRGYPVSSYNSPLHF
CDR3 DNA: TGTGCCAGCAGCCAAGATCGGGGGTATCCCGTCAGCTCCTATAATTCACCCCTCCACTTT
D gene: .
J gene: TRBJ1-6
V gene: TRBV4-2
clone size: .

CDR3 protein: CASSLGSGQPQHF
CDR3 DNA: TGTGCCAGCAGTCTAGGGAGCGGGCAGCCCCAGCATTTT
D gene: .
J gene: TRBJ1-5
V gene: TRBV6-1
clone size: .

CDR3 protein: CASSDSQETQYF
CDR3 DNA: TGCGCCAGCAGCGACAGTCAAGAGACCCAGTACTTC
D gene: .
J gene: TRBJ2-5
V gene: TRBV5-1
clone size: .

CDR3 protein: CASTTEGRPGQFF
CDR3 DNA: TGTGCCAGCACCACGGAGGGTCGACCGGGGCAGTTCTTC
D gene: .
J gene: TRBJ2-1
V gene: TRBV13
clone size: .

CDR3 protein: CASSPGLAGGHPDTQYF
CDR3 DNA: TGCGCCAGCAGCCCGGGACTAGCGGGAGGACACCCAGATACGCAGTATTTT
D gene: TRBD2
J gene: TRBJ2-3
V gene: TRBV5-1
clone size: .

CDR3 protein: CASSVVGQANEKLFF
CDR3 DNA: TGTGCCAGCAGCGTAGTGGGGCAGGCTAATGAAAAACTGTTTTTT
D gene: .
J gene: TRBJ1-4
V gene: TRBV9
clone size: .

CDR3 protein: CASSVGRGSYNEQFF
CDR3 DNA: TGTGCCAGCAGCGTAGGCCGGGGGTCCTACAATGAGCAGTTCTTC
D gene: .
J gene: TRBJ2-1
V gene: TRBV9
clone size: .

CDR3 protein: CASSLDRPSYNEQFF
CDR3 DNA: TGTGCCAGCAGCCTGGACAGGCCCTCCTACAATGAGCAGTTCTTC
D gene: TRBD1
J gene: TRBJ2-1
V gene: TRBV5-4
clone size: .

CDR3 protein: CASSGGGAAFEAFF
CDR3 DNA: TGTGCCAGCAGTGGGGGGGGAGCAGCCTTTGAAGCTTTCTTT
D gene: .
J gene: TRBJ1-1
V gene: TRBV28
clone size: .

CDR3 protein: CASSLIAGGRDTQYF
CDR3 DNA: TGTGCCAGCAGCTTAATAGCGGGGGGGCGGGATACGCAGTATTTT
D gene: TRBD2
J gene: TRBJ2-3
V gene: TRBV7-2
clone size: .

CDR3 protein: CASSPKRGKGPGELFF
CDR3 DNA: TGTGCCAGCAGCCCGAAACGGGGGAAGGGTCCCGGGGAGCTGTTTTTT
D gene: .
J gene: TRBJ2-2
V gene: TRBV5-4
clone size: .

CDR3 protein: CASSPGTGNASPLHF
CDR3 DNA: TGTGCCAGCAGCCCTGGGACAGGGAATGCTTCACCCCTCCACTTT
D gene: TRBD1
J gene: TRBJ1-6
V gene: TRBV7-3
clone size: .

CDR3 protein: CASSLRGGGTGELFF
CDR3 DNA: TGTGCCAGCAGCTTAAGGGGGGGTGGCACCGGGGAGCTGTTTTTT
D gene: TRBD2
J gene: TRBJ2-2
V gene: TRBV7-3
clone size: once

CDR3 protein: CASSATIKSQSRANVLTF
CDR3 DNA: TGTGCCAGTAGTGCGACAATCAAATCACAAAGTCGGGCCAACGTCCTGACTTTC
D gene: .
J gene: TRBJ2-6
V gene: TRBV19
clone size: once

CDR3 protein: CASIKGDMNTEAFF
CDR3 DNA: TGTGCCAGTATTAAAGGAGATATGAACACTGAAGCTTTCTTT
D gene: .
J gene: TRBJ1-1
V gene: TRBV19
clone size: .

CDR3 protein: CASSYVQQGEAFF
CDR3 DNA: TGTGCCAGCAGTTACGTCCAGCAGGGTGAAGCTTTCTTT
D gene: .
J gene: TRBJ1-1
V gene: TRBV6-6
clone size: once

CDR3 protein: CASSVPPSVARGGQPQHF
CDR3 DNA: TGTGCCAGCAGCGTGCCCCCTTCTGTAGCCCGGGGGGGTCAGCCCCAGCATTTT
D gene: .
J gene: TRBJ1-5
V gene: TRBV9
clone size: .

CDR3 protein: CASLRDRQETQYF
CDR3 DNA: TGTGCCAGCCTCCGGGACAGGCAAGAGACCCAGTACTTC
D gene: TRBD1
J gene: TRBJ2-5
V gene: TRBV7-2
clone size: .

CDR3 protein: CASSYSSPAEIYEQYF
CDR3 DNA: TGTGCCAGCAGTTACTCGAGCCCCGCTGAGATCTACGAGCAGTACTTC
D gene: .
J gene: TRBJ2-7
V gene: TRBV6-5
clone size: .

CDR3 protein: CACGQGTYEQYF
CDR3 DNA: TGTGCCTGCGGACAGGGGACCTACGAGCAGTACTTC
D gene: TRBD1
J gene: TRBJ2-7
V gene: TRBV30
clone size: .

CDR3 protein: CASSFLAGARNEQFF
CDR3 DNA: TGTGCCAGCAGCTTCCTGGCGGGGGCGAGGAATGAGCAGTTCTTC
D gene: .
J gene: TRBJ2-1
V gene: TRBV7-3
clone size: few

CDR3 protein: CASSQSSGPDTQYF
CDR3 DNA: TGTGCCAGCAGCCAGTCTAGCGGGCCAGATACGCAGTATTTT
D gene: TRBD2
J gene: TRBJ2-3
V gene: TRBV4-2
clone size: .

CDR3 protein: CASSLAGRGHEQYF
CDR3 DNA: TGCGCCAGCAGCTTGGCGGGGAGGGGTCACGAGCAGTACTTC
D gene: TRBD2
J gene: TRBJ2-7
V gene: TRBV5-1
clone size: .

CDR3 protein: CASSLERYSEQFF
CDR3 DNA: TGTGCCAGCAGCTTAGAGAGGTATAGTGAGCAGTTCTTC
D gene: .
J gene: TRBJ2-1
V gene: TRBV7-2
clone size: .

CDR3 protein: CASRTGGADYYGYTF
CDR3 DNA: TGTGCCAGCAGGACAGGGGGCGCAGATTACTATGGCTACACCTTC
D gene: TRBD1
J gene: TRBJ1-2
V gene: TRBV6-1
clone size: .

CDR3 protein: CASSQPGQRAGGYTF
CDR3 DNA: TGTGCCAGCAGTCAACCGGGACAGAGAGCGGGTGGCTACACCTTC
D gene: TRBD1
J gene: TRBJ1-2
V gene: TRBV7-2
clone size: .

CDR3 protein: CASSLGFGTGGGEQYF
CDR3 DNA: TGTGCCAGCAGCTTAGGTTTTGGGACAGGGGGCGGCGAGCAGTACTTC
D gene: TRBD1
J gene: TRBJ2-7
V gene: TRBV7-3
clone size: .

CDR3 protein: CASSFGQTSTDTQYF
CDR3 DNA: TGTGCCAGCAGCTTCGGACAGACGAGCACAGATACGCAGTATTTT
D gene: .
J gene: TRBJ2-3
V gene: TRBV11-3
clone size: .

CDR3 protein: CASSLDRSSYNEQFF
CDR3 DNA: TGTGCCAGCAGTCTTGACAGAAGCTCCTACAATGAGCAGTTCTTC
D gene: .
J gene: TRBJ2-1
V gene: TRBV28
clone size: .

CDR3 protein: CASSARAGSDEKLFF
CDR3 DNA: TGTGCCAGCAGTGCGAGGGCCGGGAGTGACGAAAAACTGTTTTTT
D gene: .
J gene: TRBJ1-4
V gene: TRBV25-1
clone size: .

CDR3 protein: CASSLPGAGDLTQYF
CDR3 DNA: TGTGCCAGCAGCCTTCCTGGGGCGGGAGATCTTACGCAGTATTTT
D gene: TRBD2
J gene: TRBJ2-3
V gene: TRBV28
clone size: .

CDR3 protein: CASRDRVLEKLFF
CDR3 DNA: TGTGCCAGCAGGGACAGGGTATTAGAAAAACTGTTTTTT
D gene: TRBD1
J gene: TRBJ1-4
V gene: TRBV6-5
clone size: .

CDR3 protein: CSVGTGRYEQYF
CDR3 DNA: TGCAGCGTAGGGACAGGTCGTTACGAGCAGTACTTC
D gene: TRBD1
J gene: TRBJ2-7
V gene: TRBV29-1
clone size: .

CDR3 protein: CASSLAAGTYEQYF
CDR3 DNA: TGTGCCAGCAGCTTAGCGGCCGGGACCTACGAGCAGTACTTC
D gene: .
J gene: TRBJ2-7
V gene: TRBV7-9
clone size: .

CDR3 protein: CASKTIQGSTEAFF
CDR3 DNA: TGTGCCAGCAAAACCATACAGGGTAGCACTGAAGCTTTCTTT
D gene: .
J gene: TRBJ1-1
V gene: TRBV6-5
clone size: .

CDR3 protein: CASSLGAGPQETQYF
CDR3 DNA: TGTGCCAGCAGCTTGGGAGCGGGGCCCCAAGAGACCCAGTACTTC
D gene: TRBD2
J gene: TRBJ2-5
V gene: TRBV5-4
clone size: .

CDR3 protein: CASSPGLNQPQHF
CDR3 DNA: TGTGCCAGCAGCCCGGGACTCAATCAGCCCCAGCATTTT
D gene: .
J gene: TRBJ1-5
V gene: TRBV11-2
clone size: few

CDR3 protein: CASSLGTGVYEQYF
CDR3 DNA: TGTGCCAGCAGCTTAGGGACAGGGGTGTACGAGCAGTACTTC
D gene: TRBD1
J gene: TRBJ2-7
V gene: TRBV7-2
clone size: .

CDR3 protein: CASSLGANTEAFF
CDR3 DNA: TGCGCCAGCAGCTTGGGGGCGAACACTGAAGCTTTCTTT
D gene: .
J gene: TRBJ1-1
V gene: TRBV5-1
clone size: .

CDR3 protein: CASSLRPRGDSYEQYF
CDR3 DNA: TGTGCCAGCAGTCTCAGGCCCCGGGGGGACTCCTACGAGCAGTACTTC
D gene: TRBD2
J gene: TRBJ2-7
V gene: TRBV7-8
clone size: .

CDR3 protein: CASSSYHRQGWNSPLHF
CDR3 DNA: TGTGCCAGCAGTTCTTACCACCGACAGGGCTGGAATTCACCCCTCCACTTT
D gene: TRBD1
J gene: TRBJ1-6
V gene: TRBV25-1
clone size: .